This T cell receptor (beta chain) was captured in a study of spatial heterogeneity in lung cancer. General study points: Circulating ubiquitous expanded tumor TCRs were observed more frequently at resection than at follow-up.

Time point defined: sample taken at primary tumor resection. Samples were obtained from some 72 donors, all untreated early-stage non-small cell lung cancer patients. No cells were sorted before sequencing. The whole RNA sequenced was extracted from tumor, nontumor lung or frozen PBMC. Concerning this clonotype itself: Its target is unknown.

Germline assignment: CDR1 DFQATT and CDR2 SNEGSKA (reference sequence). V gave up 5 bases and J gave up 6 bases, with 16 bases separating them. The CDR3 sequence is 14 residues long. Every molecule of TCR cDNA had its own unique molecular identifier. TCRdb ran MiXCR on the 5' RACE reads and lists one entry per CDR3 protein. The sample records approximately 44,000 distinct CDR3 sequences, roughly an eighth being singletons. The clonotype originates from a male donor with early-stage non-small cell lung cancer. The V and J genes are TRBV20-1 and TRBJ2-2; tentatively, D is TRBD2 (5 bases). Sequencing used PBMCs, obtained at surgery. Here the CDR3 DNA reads TGCAGTGCTCCCGGTGGGGAGTGGGCCGGGGAGCTGTTTTTT. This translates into CSAPGGEWAGELFF.